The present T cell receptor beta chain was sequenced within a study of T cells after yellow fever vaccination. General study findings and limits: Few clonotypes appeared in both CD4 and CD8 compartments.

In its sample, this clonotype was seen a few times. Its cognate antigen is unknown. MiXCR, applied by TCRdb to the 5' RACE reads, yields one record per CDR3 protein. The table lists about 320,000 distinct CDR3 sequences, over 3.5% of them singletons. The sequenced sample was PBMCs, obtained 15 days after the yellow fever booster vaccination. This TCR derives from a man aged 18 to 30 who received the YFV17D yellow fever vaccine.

DNA of the CDR3: TGTGCCAGCAGGATGGGGTTCGTCGGTGGCTACACCTTC. Residues: CASRMGFVGGYTF. V usage is TRBV6-2 or TRBV6-3 and J usage is TRBJ1-2, with unresolved D. The CDR3 runs to 13 residues. In germline, CDR1 is MNHEY, CDR2 SVGEGT. Trimming removed 6 bases at V and 7 bases at J, with 15 bases between.